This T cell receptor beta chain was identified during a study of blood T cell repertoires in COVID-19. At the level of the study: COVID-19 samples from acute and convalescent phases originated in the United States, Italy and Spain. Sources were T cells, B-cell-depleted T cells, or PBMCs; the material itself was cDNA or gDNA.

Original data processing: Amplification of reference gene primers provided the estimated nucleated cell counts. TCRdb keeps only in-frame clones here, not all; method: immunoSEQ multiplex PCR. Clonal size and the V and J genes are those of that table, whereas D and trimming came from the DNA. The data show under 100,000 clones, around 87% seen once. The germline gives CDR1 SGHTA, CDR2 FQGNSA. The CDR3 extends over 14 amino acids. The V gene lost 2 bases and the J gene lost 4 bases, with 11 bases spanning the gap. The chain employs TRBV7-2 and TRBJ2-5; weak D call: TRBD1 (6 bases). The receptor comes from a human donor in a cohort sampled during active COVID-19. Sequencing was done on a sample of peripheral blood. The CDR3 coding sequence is TGTGCCAGCAGCTTAAGGGGGTATGGAGAGACCCAGTACTTC. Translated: CASSLRGYGETQYF.